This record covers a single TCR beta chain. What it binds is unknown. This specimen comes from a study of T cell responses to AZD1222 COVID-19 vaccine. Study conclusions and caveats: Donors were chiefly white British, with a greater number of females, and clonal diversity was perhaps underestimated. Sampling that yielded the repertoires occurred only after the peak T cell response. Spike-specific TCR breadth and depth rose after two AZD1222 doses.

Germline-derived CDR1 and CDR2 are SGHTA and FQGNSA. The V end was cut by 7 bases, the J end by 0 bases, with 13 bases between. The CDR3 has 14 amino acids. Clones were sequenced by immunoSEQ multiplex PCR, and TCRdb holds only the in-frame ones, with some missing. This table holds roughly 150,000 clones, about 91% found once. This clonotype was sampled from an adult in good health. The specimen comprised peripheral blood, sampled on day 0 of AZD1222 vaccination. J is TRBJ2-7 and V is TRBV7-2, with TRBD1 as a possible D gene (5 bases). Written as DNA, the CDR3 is TGTGCCAGCAATGCAAGGGGATACTCCTACGAGCAGTACTTC. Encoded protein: CASNARGYSYEQYF.